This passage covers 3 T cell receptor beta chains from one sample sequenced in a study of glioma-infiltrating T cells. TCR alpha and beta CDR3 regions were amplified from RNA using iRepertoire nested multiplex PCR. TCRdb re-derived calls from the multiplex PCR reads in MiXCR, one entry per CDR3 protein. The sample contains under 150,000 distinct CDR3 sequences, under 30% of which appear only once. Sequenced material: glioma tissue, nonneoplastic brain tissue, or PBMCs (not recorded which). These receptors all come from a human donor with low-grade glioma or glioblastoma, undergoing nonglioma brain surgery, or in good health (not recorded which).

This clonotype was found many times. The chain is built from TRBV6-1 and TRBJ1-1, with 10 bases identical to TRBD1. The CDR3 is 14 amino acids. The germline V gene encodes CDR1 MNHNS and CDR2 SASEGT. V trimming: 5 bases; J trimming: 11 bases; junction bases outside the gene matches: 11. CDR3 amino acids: CASSPWDRGYAAFF. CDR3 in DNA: TGTGCCAGCAGTCCCTGGGACAGGGGCTATGCGGCTTTCTTT.

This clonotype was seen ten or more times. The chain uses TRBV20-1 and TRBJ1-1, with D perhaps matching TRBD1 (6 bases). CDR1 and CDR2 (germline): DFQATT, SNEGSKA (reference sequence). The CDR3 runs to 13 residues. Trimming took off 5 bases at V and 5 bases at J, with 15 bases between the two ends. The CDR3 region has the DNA TGCAGTGCTCCCAAGGGGGGGGGTACTGAAGCTTTCTTT. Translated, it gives CSAPKGGGTEAFF.

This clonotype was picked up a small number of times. The CDR3 nucleotides are TGCGCCAGCAGCCAGGCAGGACAGCCCCATCAGCCCCAGCATTTT. Translation: CASSQAGQPHQPQHF. The gene calls are TRBV4-1 and TRBJ1-5; perhaps TRBD1 as D (6 bases). Germline loops: CDR1 MGHRA, CDR2 YSYEKL. Trimming took 3 bases from V and 5 from J, leaving 14 bases between them. This CDR3 contains 15 residues.